These 4 T cell receptor beta chains originate from one sample sequenced in a study of Graves' ophthalmopathy and Graves' hyperthyroidism. As the template, RNA transcripts were used to amplify TCR beta CDR3 regions. Second-round multiplex PCR came after a first-round RT-PCR that employed HTBI primers. MiXCR, run by TCRdb on the multiplex PCR reads, gives a single entry per CDR3 protein. The profile shows about 370,000 distinct CDR3 sequences, 15% to 20% of them singletons. Material for sequencing was peripheral blood. The receptors originated from a woman between 18 and 29 years old with Graves' ophthalmopathy.

This clonotype was observed many times. The chain joins TRBV20-1 to TRBJ1-1; possible D gene TRBD1, 5 bases. V lost 0 bases, J lost 4 bases, and 12 bases lay in between. Per the germline V gene, CDR1 is DFQATT and CDR2 is SNEGSKA (reference sequence). This CDR3 is built from 14 residues. The chain's CDR3 is CSARDRAGRTEAFF. CDR3 bases: TGCAGTGCTAGAGATCGGGCAGGGCGCACTGAAGCTTTCTTT.

There are many counts of this clonotype. V gene TRBV5-4 combines with J gene TRBJ2-5; 9 bases map to TRBD2. Germline CDR1 SGHNT, CDR2 YYREEE (reference sequence). This CDR3 is built from 14 residues. Trimming took 4 bases from V and 5 from J; bases not matched to a gene: 6. CDR3 residues: CASSPAGGRETQYF. For the CDR3, the DNA is TGTGCCAGCAGCCCCGCGGGAGGGAGGGAGACCCAGTACTTC.

The table lists this clonotype with many counts. J is TRBJ1-6 and V is TRBV6-5; D is unresolved. CDR3 size: 15 residues. Trimming took off 3 bases at V and 5 bases at J, with 11 bases between the two ends. CDR1 MNHEY and CDR2 SVGAGI come from the germline V gene. As DNA, the CDR3 is TGTGCCAGCAGTTATTTCAGAGGAGATAATTCACCCCTCCACTTT. It translates to CASSYFRGDNSPLHF.

This clonotype has ten or more counts. The CDR3 sequence: CASSFLGGGYGYTF. CDR3 nucleotides: TGTGCCAGCAGTTTTTTGGGGGGCGGCTATGGCTACACCTTC. This rearrangement joins TRBV28 to TRBJ1-2; the D gene is possibly TRBD1 (6 bases). In germline, CDR1 is MDHEN, CDR2 SYDVKM. This CDR3 region has 14 residues. The V and J ends lost 3 bases and 4 bases respectively, with 12 bases between them.